This T cell receptor (beta chain) was sequenced for a study of B cell selection in AIRE deficiency (dated by TCRdb to the late 2010s). In the study overall: Researchers compared TCRbeta repertoires of sorted blood CD4+ conventional T cells and regulatory T cells in AIRE-deficient patients with those in healthy controls. The TCR-sequenced cohort comprised roughly five AIRE-deficient APECED patients and roughly five healthy control donors.

Study-level results and caveats: TCRBV gene usage, CDR3 length and TCR diversity in Tconv and Treg cells from AIRE-deficient patients were found to be similar to those in cells from healthy donors. Sequencing covered only TCRbeta chains, and about 35% of shared healthy-donor Treg sequences were also present in healthy Tconv, possibly due to differing TCRalpha chains. Of some 3,300 shared Treg TCRbeta sequences, 30% to 40% were shared only among healthy donors and 8% to 10% only among patients, suggesting less efficient Treg selection without AIRE. Around 31% of Treg TCRbeta sequences shared among healthy donors appeared in patient Tconv cells, suggesting diversion of Treg-biased clones into the Tconv compartment. Shared Treg sequences had shorter CDR3s, which reflects a bias toward rearrangements containing few non-templated nucleotide insertions.

For this clone: Its specific antigen is unknown. No base qualities exist here, and no much larger clone lies one base off it.

TCRbeta chain sequencing was performed with the immunoSEQ platform. As for how the authors treated the data: Approximately 5.8x10^4 distinct TCRbeta sequences from patients and approximately 96,000 from healthy donors were obtained from pooled Treg repertoires. Treg TCRbeta sequences found in two or more individuals were defined as public, and these public Treg TCRbeta sequences were then searched for in Tconv repertoires. Group differences were tested with Mann-Whitney U tests and Bonferroni-Dunn correction in GraphPad Prism 7.03. Imported from immuneACCESS, the table was reduced by TCRdb to in-frame sequences with V and J called. These copies leave out some clones; in studies compared against another copy, an unresolved V gene accounts for under half, and the cause of the remainder is not known. From that table come the V and J calls and clone size; the DNA was used to work out D and trimming. The sample data list under 20,000 clones, and about 93% of these were observed just once. The top ten clones comprise about 0.92% of the sample.

For sorting, regulatory T cells were defined as CD4+CD25hiCD127low/negative cells. The control samples were obtained from healthy donors who were not related to the patients. A FACSAria flow cytometer was used to sort the Tconv and Treg cells intended for TCRbeta sequencing. The sorted cells were collected in 5-ml round-bottom polystyrene tubes, and the dry cell pellets were frozen at -80 degrees C prior to sequencing. CDR1 and CDR2, per the germline V gene, are MDHEN and SYDVKM. Between the V and J ends, shortened by 2 bases and 8 bases respectively, the junction contains 16 bases. From its cysteine to its phenylalanine, the CDR3 spans 14 amino acids. Just the 42-base CDR3 DNA is kept, in frame starting at base 1.

This receptor chain uses TRBV28 and TRBJ2-7, with the D gene not clear enough to name. The clonotype was recovered from a human donor in good health. What was sequenced was CD4+CD25+ Tregs sorted from PBMCs. The DNA reads as follows: TGTGCCAGCAGTTTAACCCCCCCGAGCCTCCAGCAGTACTTC. It specifies CASSLTPPSLQQYF.